These 7 T cell receptor beta chains originate from one sample sequenced in a study of cytotoxic CD8 clonotypes in ibrutinib-treated CLL. The protocol was immunoSEQ multiplex PCR, while the TCRdb copy is restricted to in-frame clones and leaves out a portion. Of approximately 45,000 clones listed, around 73% are singletons. Sequences were derived from PBMCs, sampled after 12 months of ibrutinib treatment. These receptors all come from a human donor with chronic lymphocytic leukemia.

This chain links TRBV4-1 with TRBJ2-3, with a tentative D call TRBD1 (5 bases). The CDR3 has 14 residues. Germline CDR1 MGHRA, CDR2 YSYEKL. V was pared by 0 bases and J by 5 bases, with 9 bases between. The CDR3 sequence: CASSQEGVGDTQYF. CDR3 nucleotide sequence: TGCGCCAGCAGCCAAGAAGGGGTCGGAGATACGCAGTATTTT.

This chain links TRBV1 with TRBJ1-5. TRBV1 is a known pseudogene. This CDR3 contains 15 residues. CDR3 nucleotides: TGCACCAGCATATCCACTGGAATAGACAATCAGCCCCAGCATTTT. Protein sequence: CTSISTGIDNQPQHF.

The chain joins TRBV27 to TRBJ2-7, with 7 bases identical to TRBD2. Germline V gives CDR1 MNHEY, CDR2 SMNVEV (reference sequence). The CDR3 consists of 15 residues. V was clipped by 5 bases and J by 0 bases; unmatched bases: 7. The CDR3 sequence: CASSMSSGYSYEQYF. The CDR3, as DNA: TGTGCCAGCAGTATGAGTAGCGGGTACTCCTACGAGCAGTACTTC.

The chain links TRBV29-1 to TRBJ1-1; 8 bases map to TRBD1. Germline CDR1 and CDR2: SQVTM and ANQGSEA. The CDR3 is 13 amino acids. The junction had 5 bases not matched to a gene; V was cut back by 7 bases and J by 1 base. The CDR3 nucleotides read TGCAGCGCAGGGACAGGACCGAACACTGAAGCTTTCTTT. As protein: CSAGTGPNTEAFF.

The chain employs TRBV9 and TRBJ2-4, with 10 bases identical to TRBD2. The junction had 9 bases not matched to a gene; V was cut back by 3 bases and J by 9 bases. The CDR3 is 15 amino acids. Germline CDR1 reads SGDLS; CDR2 reads YYNGEE. CDR3 DNA: TGTGCCAGCAGCGCTGAAGCGGGGGGGATTGGCATTCAGTACTTC. Translation gives CASSAEAGGIGIQYF.

This chain uses TRBV11-1 with TRBJ2-7; the match to TRBD2 covers 10 bases. V shed 1 base and J 5 bases; nucleotides not matched to a gene: 5. This CDR3 is built from 15 residues. Germline V lookup: CDR1 SGHAT, CDR2 FQDESV (reference sequence). The CDR3 sequence: CASSLGAGGRHEQYF. CDR3 nucleotides: TGTGCCAGCAGCTTAGGAGCGGGGGGGCGCCACGAGCAGTACTTC.

This chain links TRBV11-3 with TRBJ1-1, with a weak D call TRBD1 (6 bases). Trimming stripped 0 bases from V and 1 base from J, with 9 bases between. Germline CDR1 and CDR2: SGHNT and YENEEA. This CDR3 has 15 amino acids. Here the CDR3 DNA reads TGTGCCAGCAGCTTAGATGGGGGCGCGAACACTGAAGCTTTCTTT. Translated: CASSLDGGANTEAFF.